This paragraph reports one TCR beta chain. The target antigen is unknown. The data originate from a study of PD-1 blockade in classical Hodgkin lymphoma. Notes on the study in general: Relative to healthy donors, newly diagnosed patients reportedly had lower baseline TCR diversity, which was reported as lower still in relapsed/refractory patients.

Libraries were prepared by immunoSEQ multiplex PCR; TCRdb keeps only in-frame clonotypes and omits some of them. Here the sample spans tens of thousands of clones, 90% being singletons. The sample's time point: cycle 4 day 1 (C4D1), after 6 weeks of nivolumab. There was relapse after autologous stem cell transplantation in every patient, and there was variation in brentuximab vedotin exposure. V dropped 7 bases and J dropped 6; count of bases not matched to a gene: 5. The CDR3 is 13 amino acids. From germline, CDR1 is LNHDA and CDR2 SQIVND (reference sequence). The clonotype was recovered from a human donor with classical Hodgkin lymphoma. J is TRBJ1-1 and V is TRBV19; 10 positions match TRBD1. The source was peripheral blood mononuclear cells (PBMCs), collected before the fourth cycle of nivolumab. For the CDR3, the DNA is TGTGCCAGTATTACGGACAGGGGGGCTGAAGCTTTCTTT. Protein product: CASITDRGAEAFF.